A selection of T cell receptor beta chains follows, all from one sample in a study of cytomegalovirus exposure and HLA in healthy donors. Some clones are missing from TCRdb's copy, which holds only in-frame ones; the method was immunoSEQ multiplex PCR. Among fewer than 150,000 clones listed, around 85% were seen once. The sample was PBMCs. The receptors shown here come from a woman aged 30 to 39 in good health and CMV-seropositive. Each CDR3 is given with its conserved first and last residue. The D gene is left open where the match is weak. A row's size may be missing; if present it is once, few, many or a size class.

>.|TRBV4-1|.|TRBJ1-5
CASSSARVSNQPQHF
TGCGCCAGCAGCTCCGCGAGGGTTAGCAATCAGCCCCAGCATTTT
>.|TRBV5-4|few|TRBJ2-7
CASSLAGGATYEQYF
TGTGCCAGCAGCTTGGCCGGTGGGGCGACCTACGAGCAGTACTTC
>TRBD1|TRBV4-2|.|TRBJ1-4
CASSQGRGTGANEKLFF
TGTGCCAGCAGCCAAGGCAGGGGGACGGGGGCTAATGAAAAACTGTTTTTT
>.|TRBV2|.|TRBJ2-4
CASSEAHQIAKNIQYF
TGTGCCAGCAGTGAAGCCCACCAGATAGCCAAAAACATTCAGTACTTC
>.|TRBV7-6|.|TRBJ2-2
CASSLVAGLNTGELFF
TGTGCCAGCAGCTTAGTGGCGGGGCTGAACACCGGGGAGCTGTTTTTT
>.|TRBV5-1|.|TRBJ2-7
CASSRGTESSYEQYF
TGCGCCAGCAGCAGGGGGACGGAGAGCTCCTACGAGCAGTACTTC
>TRBD1|TRBV6-1|.|TRBJ2-7
CASSSPGQGLWQYF
TGTGCCAGCAGTTCGCCGGGACAGGGGTTATGGCAGTACTTC
>.|TRBV28|.|TRBJ1-1
CASTFLTEAFF
TGTGCCAGCACCTTTTTGACTGAAGCTTTCTTT
>TRBD1|TRBV4-2|.|TRBJ2-1
CASSQEPGQTYNEQFF
TGTGCCAGCAGCCAAGAACCGGGACAGACCTACAATGAGCAGTTCTTC
>.|TRBV5-1|.|TRBJ2-7
CASSAQASLEQYF
TGCGCCAGCAGCGCCCAAGCGAGTCTCGAGCAGTACTTC
>.|TRBV28|.|TRBJ2-6
CASSSPQESSGANVLTF
TGTGCCAGCAGTTCCCCCCAGGAAAGCTCTGGGGCCAACGTCCTGACTTTC